This T cell receptor beta chain is from a study of CXCR3-negative and CXCR3-positive naive CD8 T cells. General study points: Hydrophobicity of TRB CDR3s was greater in CXCR3-positive naive cells than in CXCR3-negative naive cells.

Using triplicate sorts, 300,000 or so cells were collected each time from every CD8+ T cell subset. CD45RO-CCR7+CD27+CD95- characterized naive CD8+ T cells. This CDR3 is built from 17 residues. Germline V gives CDR1 PRHDT, CDR2 FYEKMQ (reference sequence). As for this clonotype: Its specificity is not known.

With UMI labels, 5' RACE was used to prepare the TRB cDNA libraries. TCRdb reprocessed the 5' RACE reads and reports one entry per CDR3 protein, with no DNA. The data show 45,000 to 65,000 distinct CDR3 sequences, and the top ten clones hold around 1.5%. The chain is built from TRBV13 and TRBJ1-3; TCRdb selects TRBD1, and the lack of DNA leaves this call unchecked. This receptor was taken from a human donor in good health. Some clones in this sample may be carry-over from other donors' samples. The sample comprised naive CXCR3- CD8+ T cells from blood. Subset specified: CD45RO-CCR7+CD27+CD95- naive CD8+ T cells lacking CXCR3 (TNR3-). The CDR3 region is CASSLGLTRARGNTIYF.